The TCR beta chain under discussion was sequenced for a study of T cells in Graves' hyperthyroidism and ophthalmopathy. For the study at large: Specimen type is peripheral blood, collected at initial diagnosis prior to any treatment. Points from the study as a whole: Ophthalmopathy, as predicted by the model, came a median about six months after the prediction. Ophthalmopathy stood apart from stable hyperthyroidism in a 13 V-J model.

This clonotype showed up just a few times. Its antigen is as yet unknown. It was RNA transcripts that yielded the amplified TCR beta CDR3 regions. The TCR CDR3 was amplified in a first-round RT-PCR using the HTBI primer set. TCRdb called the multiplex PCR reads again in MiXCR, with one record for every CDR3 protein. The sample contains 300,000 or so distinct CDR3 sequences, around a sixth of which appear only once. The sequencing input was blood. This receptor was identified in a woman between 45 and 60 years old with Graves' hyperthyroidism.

The CDR3 loop is CASKVGWGSNQPQHF. The CDR3 nucleotides read TGCGCCAGCAAGGTGGGTTGGGGGAGCAATCAGCCCCAGCATTTT. The chain uses TRBV5-1 and TRBJ1-5; possibly TRBD1 for D (5 bases). The CDR3 has 15 amino acids. Germline V gene lookup returns CDR1 SGHRS and CDR2 YFSETQ. The ends were cut back, 6 bases at V and 1 base at J, with 14 bases in the middle.